The table lists the clone carrying this TCR beta chain with many counts. The sample belongs to a study of blood T cells in healthy people across ages. Sample-barcoded 5' priming and a J-beta primer mix drove a second PCR of roughly 6 to 12 cycles. From the 5' RACE reads, TCRdb called clonotypes with MiXCR, one entry per CDR3 protein. Seen here are roughly 700,000 distinct CDR3 sequences, approximately 25% observed once, and the top ten hold roughly a tenth. CDR3 size: 16 residues. With 1 base clipped from V and 0 bases from J, the junction kept 1 base outside the gene matches. Germline values: CDR1 SEHNR, CDR2 FQNEAQ (reference sequence). These sequences were also reported in another study, on T cells of mothers and their children. That work adds: Random nucleotides (2-4) and sample barcodes were added by the M1S primer used in the second PCR. In each mother, TCR beta CDR3 reads exceeded 8 million; in each child, they numbered approximately 3 million. It was related mother-child pairs that showed slightly higher overlap than unrelated pairs, without reaching significance.

This clonotype originated in a boy younger than 18 in good health. The sequencing input was blood. The V gene is TRBV7-9, the J gene TRBJ2-1; 9 bases align to TRBD2. The CDR3, as DNA: TGTGCCAGCAGCTTAGAAGCGGGAGGCTCCTACAATGAGCAGTTCTTC. Translation gives CASSLEAGGSYNEQFF.